The sequence of this TCR beta chain was determined in a study of molecular identifiers for immune sequencing clone quantification. TCRdb re-called the PCR reads through MiXCR, storing one row per CDR3 protein. The sample includes over 600,000 distinct CDR3 sequences, 15% to 20% seen only once; the top ten take roughly 0.9%. This CDR3 is 16 amino acids long. Germline V gene sequence: CDR1 LGHDT, CDR2 YNNKEL (reference sequence). This clonotype was detected only a few times. One end of the junction does not line up with germline, which may come from a read error. This TCR was sampled from a human donor in good health. Some libraries in this study had Jurkat cell RNA spiked in. Sequenced sample: naive CD8+ T cells from blood, with Jurkat cell RNA spiked in. Subset here: FACS-sorted CD8+CD4-CCR7+CD45RA+ naive T cells. This sequence joins TRBV3-1 and TRBJ2-5; 8 bases are shared with TRBD2. CDR3: CASNQGSGDPQETQYF. As DNA, the CDR3 is TGTGCCAGCAACCAAGGTAGCGGGGATCCTCAAGAGACCCAGTACTTC.